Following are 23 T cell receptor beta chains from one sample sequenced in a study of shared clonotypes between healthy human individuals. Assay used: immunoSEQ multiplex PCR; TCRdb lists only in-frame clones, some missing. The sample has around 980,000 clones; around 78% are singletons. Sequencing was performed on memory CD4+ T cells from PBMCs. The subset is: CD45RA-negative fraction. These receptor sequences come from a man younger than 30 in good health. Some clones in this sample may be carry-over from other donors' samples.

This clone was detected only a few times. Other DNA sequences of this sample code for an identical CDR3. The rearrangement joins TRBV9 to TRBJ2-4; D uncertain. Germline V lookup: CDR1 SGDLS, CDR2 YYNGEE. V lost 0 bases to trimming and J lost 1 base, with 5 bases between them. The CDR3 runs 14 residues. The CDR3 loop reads CASSVDLAKNIQYF. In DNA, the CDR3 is TGTGCCAGCAGCGTAGATTTGGCCAAAAACATTCAGTACTTC.

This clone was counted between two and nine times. The CDR3 loop reads CASSYGDSGANVLTF. The CDR3 nucleotides read TGTGCCAGCAGCTACGGGGACTCTGGGGCCAACGTCCTGACTTTC. The rearrangement links TRBV7-9 to TRBJ2-6, with a weak D call TRBD2 (5 bases). CDR1 and CDR2 (germline): SEHNR, FQNEAQ (reference sequence). Trimming cost V 4 bases and J 0 bases, with 7 bases left between them. The CDR3 is 15 residues long. Variable domain in full (rest from reference TRBV7-9 and TRBJ2-6): DTGVSQNPRHKITKRGQNVTFRCDPISEHNRLYWYRQTLGQGPEFLTYFQNEAQLEKSRLLSDRFSAERPKGSFSTLEIQRTEQGDSAMYLCASSYGDSGANVLTFGAGSRLTVL.

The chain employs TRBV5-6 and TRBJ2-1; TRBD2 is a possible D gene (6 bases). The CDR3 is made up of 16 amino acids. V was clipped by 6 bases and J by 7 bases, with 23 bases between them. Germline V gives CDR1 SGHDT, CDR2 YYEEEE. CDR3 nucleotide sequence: TGTGCCAGCAATTGGGTCCTCCGGGAGTATATAAATGAGCAGTTCTTC. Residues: CASNWVLREYINEQFF.

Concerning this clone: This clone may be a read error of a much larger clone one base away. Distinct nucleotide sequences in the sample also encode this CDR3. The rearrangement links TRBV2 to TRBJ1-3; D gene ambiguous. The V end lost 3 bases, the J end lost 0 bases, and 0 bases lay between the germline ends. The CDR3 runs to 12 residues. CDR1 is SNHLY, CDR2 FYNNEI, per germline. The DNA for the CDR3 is TGTGCCAGCAGTGACTCTGGAAACACCATATATTTT. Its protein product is CASSDSGNTIYF.

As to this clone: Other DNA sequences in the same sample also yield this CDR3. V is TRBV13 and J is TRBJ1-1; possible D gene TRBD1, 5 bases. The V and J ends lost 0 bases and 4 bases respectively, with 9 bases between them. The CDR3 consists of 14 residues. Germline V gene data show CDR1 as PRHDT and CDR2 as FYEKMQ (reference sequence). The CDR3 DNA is TGTGCCAGCAGCTTAGGCAGGGCTGGCACTGAAGCTTTCTTT. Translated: CASSLGRAGTEAFF.

The CDR3 bases are TGTGCCATCAGTGAAAATCGCCCGGGGACAGGGAGGTACGAGCAGTACTTC. Translated: CAISENRPGTGRYEQYF. This chain uses TRBV10-3 with TRBJ2-7; 9 positions match TRBD1. Trimming at V came to 3 bases and at J to 4 bases, leaving 13 bases not matched to a gene. This CDR3 contains 17 residues. Germline lookup yields CDR1 ENHRY and CDR2 SYGVKD.

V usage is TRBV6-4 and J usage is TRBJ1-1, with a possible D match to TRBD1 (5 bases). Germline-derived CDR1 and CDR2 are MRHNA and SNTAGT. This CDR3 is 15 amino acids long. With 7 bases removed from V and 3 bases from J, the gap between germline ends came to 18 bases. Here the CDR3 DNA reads TGTGCCAGCAATCCTCTTTGGGCGGGGGACACTGAAGCTTTCTTT. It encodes CASNPLWAGDTEAFF.

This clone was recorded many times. CDR3 in amino acids: CASSFGHMNTEAFF. The CDR3 nucleotides are TGCGCCAGCAGCTTCGGACACATGAACACTGAAGCTTTCTTT. The V gene is TRBV4-1, the J gene TRBJ1-1; TRBD1 is a possible D gene (5 bases). Trimming cost V 5 bases and J 0 bases, with 10 bases left between them. This CDR3 is built from 14 residues. In germline, CDR1 is MGHRA, CDR2 YSYEKL.

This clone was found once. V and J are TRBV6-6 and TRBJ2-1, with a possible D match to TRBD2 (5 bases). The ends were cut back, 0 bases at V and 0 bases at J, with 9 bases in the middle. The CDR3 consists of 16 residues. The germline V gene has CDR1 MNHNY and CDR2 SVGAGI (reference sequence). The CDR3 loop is CASSYSRASSYNEQFF. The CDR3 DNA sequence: TGTGCCAGCAGTTACTCGCGGGCGAGCTCCTACAATGAGCAGTTCTTC.

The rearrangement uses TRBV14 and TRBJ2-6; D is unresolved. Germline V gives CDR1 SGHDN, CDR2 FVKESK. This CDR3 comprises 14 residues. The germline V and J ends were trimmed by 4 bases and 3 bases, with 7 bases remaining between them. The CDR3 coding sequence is TGTGCCAGCAGCCGCCCTAGTGGGGCCAACGTCCTGACTTTC. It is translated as CASSRPSGANVLTF.

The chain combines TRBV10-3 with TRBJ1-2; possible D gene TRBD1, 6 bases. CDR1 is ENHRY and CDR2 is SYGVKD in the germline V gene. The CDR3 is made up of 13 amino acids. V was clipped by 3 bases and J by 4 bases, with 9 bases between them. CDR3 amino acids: CAISDTGPYGYTF. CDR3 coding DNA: TGTGCCATCAGTGATACAGGGCCCTATGGCTACACCTTC.

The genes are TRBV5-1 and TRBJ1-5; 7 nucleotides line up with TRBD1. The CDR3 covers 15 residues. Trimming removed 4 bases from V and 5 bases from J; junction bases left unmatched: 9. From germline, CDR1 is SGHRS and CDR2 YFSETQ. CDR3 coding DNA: TGCGCCAGCAGCCCCGGGACAGCCGGGCATCAGCCCCAGCATTTT. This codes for CASSPGTAGHQPQHF.

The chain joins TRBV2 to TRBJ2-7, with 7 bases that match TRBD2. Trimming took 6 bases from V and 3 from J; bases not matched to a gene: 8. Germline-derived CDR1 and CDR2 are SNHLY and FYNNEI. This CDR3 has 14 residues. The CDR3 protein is CASSLGGSGYEQYF. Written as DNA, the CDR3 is TGTGCCAGCAGCCTGGGGGGGAGCGGCTACGAGCAGTACTTC. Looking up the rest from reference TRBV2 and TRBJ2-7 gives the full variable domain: EPEVTQTPSHQVTQMGQEVILRCVPISNHLYFYWYRQILGQKVEFLVSFYNNEISEKSEIFDDQFSVERPDGSNFTLKIRSTKLEDSAMYFCASSLGGSGYEQYFGPGTRLTVT.

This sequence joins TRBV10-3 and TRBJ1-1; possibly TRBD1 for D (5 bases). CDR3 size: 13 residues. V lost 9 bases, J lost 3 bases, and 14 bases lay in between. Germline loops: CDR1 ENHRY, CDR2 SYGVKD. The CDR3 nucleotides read TGTGCCATTGAAGACAGCTCTCACACTGAAGCTTTCTTT. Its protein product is CAIEDSSHTEAFF.

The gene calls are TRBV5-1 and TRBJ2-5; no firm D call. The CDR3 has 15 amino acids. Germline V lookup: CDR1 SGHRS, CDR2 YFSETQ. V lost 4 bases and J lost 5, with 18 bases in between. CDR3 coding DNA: TGCGCCAGCAGCCCCACCCCTCAAGTAGGGGAGACCCAGTACTTC. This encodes CASSPTPQVGETQYF.

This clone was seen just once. The CDR3 sequence: CASSQAGLGTEAFF. The DNA for the CDR3 is TGCGCCAGCAGCCAAGCAGGGTTGGGCACTGAAGCTTTCTTT. The chain links TRBV4-1 to TRBJ1-1; a weak D match, TRBD1 (5 bases). The CDR3 consists of 14 residues. Trimming left V 1 base short and J 4 bases short, with 10 bases between. Germline lookup yields CDR1 MGHRA and CDR2 YSYEKL.

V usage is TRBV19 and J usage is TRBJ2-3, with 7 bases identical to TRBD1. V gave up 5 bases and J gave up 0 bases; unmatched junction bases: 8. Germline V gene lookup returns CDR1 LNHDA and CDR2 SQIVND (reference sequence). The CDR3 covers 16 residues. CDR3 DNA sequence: TGTGCCAGTAGTCCCCGAGGGACAGTCAGCACAGATACGCAGTATTTT. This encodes CASSPRGTVSTDTQYF.

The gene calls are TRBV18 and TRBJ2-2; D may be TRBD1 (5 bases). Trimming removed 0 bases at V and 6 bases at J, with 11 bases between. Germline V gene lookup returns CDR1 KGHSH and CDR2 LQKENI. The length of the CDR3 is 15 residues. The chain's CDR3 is CASSPPGLHAGELFF. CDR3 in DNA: TGTGCCAGCTCACCACCGGGGCTCCACGCCGGGGAGCTGTTTTTT.

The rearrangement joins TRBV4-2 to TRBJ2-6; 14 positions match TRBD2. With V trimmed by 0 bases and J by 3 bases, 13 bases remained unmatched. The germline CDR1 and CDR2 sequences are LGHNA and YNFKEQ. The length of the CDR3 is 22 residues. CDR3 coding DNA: TGTGCCAGCAGCCAAGATCCCGTCGTGACTAGCGGGAGGGCCTTTGGGGCCAACGTCCTGACTTTC. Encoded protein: CASSQDPVVTSGRAFGANVLTF.

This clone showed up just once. CDR3 in amino acids: CASSPSSGRGYEQYF. The CDR3 DNA sequence: TGTGCCAGCAGCCCCTCATCGGGGAGGGGGTACGAGCAGTACTTC. The chain combines TRBV5-4 with TRBJ2-7, with a tentative D call TRBD2 (7 bases). V gave up 4 bases and J gave up 4 bases, with 18 bases separating them. The CDR3 is made up of 15 amino acids. Germline V gives CDR1 SGHNT, CDR2 YYREEE (reference sequence).

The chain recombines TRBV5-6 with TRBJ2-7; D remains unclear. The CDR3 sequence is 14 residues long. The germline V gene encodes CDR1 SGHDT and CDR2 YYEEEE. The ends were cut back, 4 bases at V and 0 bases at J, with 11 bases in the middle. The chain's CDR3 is CASSPAPNSYEQYF. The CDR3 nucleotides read TGTGCCAGCAGCCCGGCTCCTAACTCCTACGAGCAGTACTTC.

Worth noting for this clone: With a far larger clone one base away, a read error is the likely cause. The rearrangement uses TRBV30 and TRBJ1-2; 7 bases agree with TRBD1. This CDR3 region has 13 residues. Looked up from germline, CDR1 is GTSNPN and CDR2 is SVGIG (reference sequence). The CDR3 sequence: CARRQGPKYGYTF. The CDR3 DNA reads TGTGCCCGGAGACAGGGCCCTAAGTATGGCTACACCTTC.

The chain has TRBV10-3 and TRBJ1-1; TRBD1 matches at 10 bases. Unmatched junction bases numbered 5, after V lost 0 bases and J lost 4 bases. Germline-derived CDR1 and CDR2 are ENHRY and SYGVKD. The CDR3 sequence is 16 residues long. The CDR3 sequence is CAISESSGQGGTEAFF. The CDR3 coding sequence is TGTGCCATCAGTGAGTCGTCTGGACAGGGGGGCACTGAAGCTTTCTTT.